A single sample gave rise to the 20 T cell receptor beta chains below, sequenced in a study of shared clonotypes between healthy human individuals. The table came from immunoSEQ multiplex PCR; TCRdb's copy has only in-frame clones and leaves some out. Altogether some 580,000 clones are present, less than 98% being singletons, with the ten largest covering less than 0.065%. Input material: naive CD4+ T cells sorted from blood. The subset: CD45RA+ positively selected. The receptors stem from a woman under 40 in good health.

The rearrangement uses TRBV30 and TRBJ2-7; TRBD2 might be the D (5 bases). The CDR3 consists of 15 residues. Trimming took 7 bases from V and 2 from J, leaving 21 bases between them. The germline CDR1 and CDR2 sequences are GTSNPN and SVGIG (reference sequence). For the CDR3, the DNA is TGTGCCTTTTCAACCCCCGCGCGGGCAGCCTACGAGCAGTACTTC. Protein product: CAFSTPARAAYEQYF. Together with reference TRBV30 and TRBJ2-7, the CDR3 gives the full variable domain: SQTIHQWPATLVQPVGSPLSLECTVEGTSNPNLYWYRQAAGRGLQLLFYSVGIGQISSEVPQNLSASRPQDRQFILSSKKLLLSDSGFYLCAFSTPARAAYEQYFGPGTRLTVT.

The rearrangement uses TRBV28 and TRBJ2-5; 9 bases line up with TRBD1. The CDR3 sequence is 15 residues long. Unmatched junction bases numbered 2, after V lost 1 base and J lost 2 bases. Per the germline V gene, CDR1 is MDHEN and CDR2 is SYDVKM. DNA for the CDR3: TGTGCCAGCAGTTTATTGGGGACAGGGCAAGAGACCCAGTACTTC. The encoded protein is CASSLLGTGQETQYF.

The chain uses TRBV1 and TRBJ1-4. TRBV1 is an annotated pseudogene. The CDR3 runs 18 residues. The CDR3 is CTSSQTGSAFATNEKLFF. CDR3 DNA sequence: TGCACCAGCAGCCAGACGGGCAGCGCATTTGCAACTAATGAAAAACTGTTTTTT.

The V and J genes are TRBV30 and TRBJ2-7; tentatively, D is TRBD1 (5 bases). Germline values: CDR1 GTSNPN, CDR2 SVGIG (reference sequence). The CDR3 sequence is 13 residues long. Trimming removed 6 bases at V and 0 bases at J, with 12 bases between. The CDR3 region is CACSPRGSYEQYF. In DNA form, the CDR3 reads TGTGCCTGTTCCCCAAGGGGCTCCTACGAGCAGTACTTC.

V usage is TRBV7-8 and J usage is TRBJ2-5; 9 bases fit TRBD2. The end of the DNA fits TRBJ2-7 better, so the J call may be wrong. CDR1 is SGHVS, CDR2 FQNEAQ, per germline. The CDR3 has 15 residues. CDR3 in amino acids: CASSLGLAGTYEQYF. In DNA, the CDR3 is TGTGCCAGCAGCTTAGGGCTAGCGGGGACGTACGAGCAGTACTTC.

The chain combines TRBV28 with TRBJ2-7, with no clear D. V lost 3 bases, J lost 3 bases, and 12 bases lay in between. The V gene's germline CDR1 is MDHEN and CDR2 SYDVKM. The CDR3 contains 14 residues. CDR3 amino acids: CASSLITQYYEQYF. CDR3 coding DNA: TGTGCCAGCAGTTTGATAACCCAATACTACGAGCAGTACTTC.

V gene TRBV28 combines with J gene TRBJ2-5, with D maybe TRBD2 (5 bases). Germline V CDR1 and CDR2: MDHEN, SYDVKM. Deletions cut 6 bases from V and 4 bases from J, with 18 bases between. The CDR3 contains 15 residues. The CDR3 loop is CASRRPMGAPETQYF. The CDR3 nucleotides are TGTGCCAGCAGGCGCCCCATGGGAGCCCCAGAGACCCAGTACTTC.

In the case of this clone: The junction departs from the called germline gene at one end, perhaps through a read error. V and J are TRBV6-6 and TRBJ2-5; D possibly matches TRBD1 or TRBD2 (6 bases each). Looked up from germline, CDR1 is MNHNY and CDR2 is SVGAGI (reference sequence). The CDR3 runs 15 residues. The DNA of the CDR3 is TGTGCCAGCAGATACTCCGGGGGCCGTGCGGAGACCCAGTACTTC. Its protein product is CASRYSGGRAETQYF.

This clone was counted a single time. The chain has TRBV4-1 and TRBJ2-3; D is perhaps TRBD2 (6 bases). This CDR3 has 17 amino acids. With 1 base removed from V and 1 base from J, the gap between germline ends came to 15 bases. Germline values: CDR1 MGHRA, CDR2 YSYEKL. CDR3 nucleotides: TGCGCCAGCAGCCAAGGAATAGCGGAAGCGGGCACAGATACGCAGTATTTT. Its translation: CASSQGIAEAGTDTQYF.

The gene calls are TRBV27 and TRBJ2-5; D assignment may be TRBD1 or TRBD2 (6 bases each). The germline gives CDR1 MNHEY, CDR2 SMNVEV (reference sequence). With 3 bases removed from V and 1 base from J, the gap between germline ends came to 9 bases. This CDR3 region has 14 residues. The CDR3 loop is CASSFPGAQETQYF. The CDR3 DNA is TGTGCCAGCAGTTTCCCGGGGGCCCAAGAGACCCAGTACTTC.

The V and J genes are TRBV7-2 and TRBJ2-3; D could derive from TRBD1 or TRBD2 (5 bases each). The germline gives CDR1 SGHTA, CDR2 FQGNSA. The length of the CDR3 is 14 residues. V was pared by 2 bases and J by 5 bases, with 11 bases between. CDR3 protein: CASSLNGAVDTQYF. CDR3 in DNA: TGTGCCAGCAGCTTAAACGGGGCGGTAGATACGCAGTATTTT.

V usage is TRBV29-1 and J usage is TRBJ1-1, with TRBD1 as a possible D gene (6 bases). Germline V CDR1 and CDR2: SQVTM, ANQGSEA. The V end lost 4 bases, the J end lost 5 bases, and 14 bases lay between the germline ends. This CDR3 region has 13 residues. The CDR3 region is CSVAPGGGTEAFF. CDR3 nucleotide sequence: TGCAGCGTTGCCCCCGGAGGGGGGACTGAAGCTTTCTTT.

The DNA for the CDR3 is TGCAGCGCAGGACAGGGGGCGCGAAGCGGGACTTACAATGAGCAGTTCTTC. Translating gives CSAGQGARSGTYNEQFF. The V call is TRBV29-1, the J call TRBJ2-1; 11 nucleotides line up with TRBD1. The germline V gene encodes CDR1 SQVTM and CDR2 ANQGSEA. CDR3 size: 17 residues. Germline trimming cut 7 bases from V and 4 bases from J; bases unmatched to any gene: 15.

This clone has just one count. This sequence joins TRBV5-4 and TRBJ2-6; D remains unclear. The CDR3 contains 16 residues. Germline V gene data show CDR1 as SGHNT and CDR2 as YYREEE (reference sequence). V lost 0 bases to trimming and J lost 0 bases, with 7 bases between them. Here the CDR3 reads CASSLVAASGANVLTF. CDR3 DNA sequence: TGTGCCAGCAGCTTGGTGGCAGCCTCTGGGGCCAACGTCCTGACTTTC.

V usage is TRBV5-1 and J usage is TRBJ2-2; D might be TRBD2 (6 bases). CDR1 SGHRS and CDR2 YFSETQ come from the germline V gene. The CDR3 sequence is 13 residues long. Trimming took 2 bases from V and 8 from J, leaving 10 bases between them. CDR3: CASSFSGEGELFF. CDR3 coding DNA: TGCGCCAGCAGCTTCTCGGGAGAAGGGGAGCTGTTTTTT.

The V call is TRBV7-8, the J call TRBJ1-1; D unclear. This CDR3 comprises 13 residues. Per the germline V gene, CDR1 is SGHVS and CDR2 is FQNEAQ. The V and J ends lost 2 bases and 7 bases respectively, with 11 bases between them. For the CDR3, the DNA is TGTGCCAGCAGCTTATCAGAATCCGGTGAAGCTTTCTTT. Amino acids: CASSLSESGEAFF.

This sequence joins TRBV5-1 and TRBJ2-7; the D is unclear. Trimming left V 2 bases short and J 0 bases short, with 9 bases between. The CDR3 is made up of 14 amino acids. Germline loops: CDR1 SGHRS, CDR2 YFSETQ. In DNA, the CDR3 is TGCGCCAGCAGCTTTGGTCCTAGCTCCTACGAGCAGTACTTC. Its translation is CASSFGPSSYEQYF.

The rearrangement uses TRBV7-2 and TRBJ2-3, with 12 bases lining up with TRBD2. Germline lookup yields CDR1 SGHTA and CDR2 FQGNSA. The CDR3 consists of 16 residues. V shed 5 bases, J shed 6 bases, and the junction held 9 bases outside the gene matches. Here the CDR3 reads CASSLRLAGVTDTQYF. CDR3 sequence (DNA): TGTGCCAGCAGCCTCCGACTAGCGGGAGTTACGGATACGCAGTATTTT.

This chain connects TRBV27 to TRBJ2-2; the match to TRBD2 covers 14 bases. Germline V gene lookup returns CDR1 MNHEY and CDR2 SMNVEV (reference sequence). The CDR3 loop spans 17 amino acids. The junction had 7 bases not matched to a gene; V was cut back by 6 bases and J by 4 bases. CDR3 DNA sequence: TGTGCCAGCAGCACCGGGACTAGCGGGAGACCCACCGGGGAGCTGTTTTTT. Protein sequence: CASSTGTSGRPTGELFF.

The chain links TRBV5-5 to TRBJ2-2, with TRBD2 as a possible D gene (6 bases). CDR1 is SGHKS, CDR2 YYEKEE, per germline (reference sequence). The germline V and J ends were trimmed by 5 bases and 3 bases, with 11 bases remaining between them. This CDR3 region has 14 residues. DNA for the CDR3: TGTGCCAGCAGGGGCCGGAGGGACACCGGGGAGCTGTTTTTT. Translated, it gives CASRGRRDTGELFF.